This T cell receptor beta chain was obtained from a study of shared clonotypes between healthy human individuals. Study-level results: Generation probability values for non-shared clonotypes were lower than those for clonotypes shared by all four donors. Memory subsets generally showed smaller estimated richness than naive subsets did.

With respect to this clone: Its antigen is not identified.

The length of the CDR3 is 14 residues. V was trimmed by 3 bases and J by 4 bases, leaving 11 bases between them. Germline-derived CDR1 and CDR2 are MNHNY and SVGAGI (reference sequence). On sorted subsets, replicate PCRs used 150 to 250 ng DNA, or approximately 33,000 T cell genomes. Profiling relied on immunoSEQ multiplex PCR, and the TCRdb table lists in-frame clones only, not all of them. This table has 1.6 million or so clones, approximately 98.5% appearing once. The chain joins TRBV6-6 to TRBJ2-3, with D tentatively TRBD2 (5 bases). What was sequenced was naive CD4+ T cells sorted from blood. Specified subset: CD45RA+ positively selected. The sequence was collected from a man aged 25 to 40 in good health. The CDR3 spells CASSYGLAADTQYF. CDR3 coding DNA: TGTGCCAGCAGTTATGGGCTAGCAGCAGATACGCAGTATTTT.